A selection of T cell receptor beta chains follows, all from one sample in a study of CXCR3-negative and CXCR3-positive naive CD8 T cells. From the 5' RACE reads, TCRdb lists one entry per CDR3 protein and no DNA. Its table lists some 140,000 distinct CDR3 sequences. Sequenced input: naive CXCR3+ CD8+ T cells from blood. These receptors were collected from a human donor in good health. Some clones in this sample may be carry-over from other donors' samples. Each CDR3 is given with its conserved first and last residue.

CDR3 protein: CASSWGGTEAFF
V gene: TRBV19
J gene: TRBJ1-1

CDR3 protein: CASSLAGASDTQYF
V gene: TRBV6-6
J gene: TRBJ2-3

CDR3 protein: CASSLIWGFSTDTQYF
V gene: TRBV12-3/TRBV12-4
J gene: TRBJ2-3

CDR3 protein: CASSQGRGPYEQYF
V gene: TRBV4-1
J gene: TRBJ2-7

CDR3 protein: CASSIGTVHEQYF
V gene: TRBV5-6
J gene: TRBJ2-7

CDR3 protein: CASSSQDGDSADTQYF
V gene: TRBV4-1
J gene: TRBJ2-3

CDR3 protein: CASRNPGYEQYF
V gene: TRBV6-5
J gene: TRBJ2-7

CDR3 protein: CASSLPSGISTDTQYF
V gene: TRBV28
J gene: TRBJ2-3

CDR3 protein: CSAKGTEVSYEQYF
V gene: TRBV29-1
J gene: TRBJ2-7

CDR3 protein: CASSYSRFAGELFF
V gene: TRBV6-5
J gene: TRBJ2-2

CDR3 protein: CASSLEGAEQFF
V gene: TRBV12-3/TRBV12-4
J gene: TRBJ2-1

CDR3 protein: CASSQSGLRGHEQFF
V gene: TRBV12-3/TRBV12-4
J gene: TRBJ2-1

CDR3 protein: CASRASIGVPRETQYF
V gene: TRBV27
J gene: TRBJ2-5

CDR3 protein: CATSREGTGRDEQFF
V gene: TRBV15
J gene: TRBJ2-1